Each of the 23 T cell receptor beta chains below was sequenced from the same sample in a study of T cells in Graves' hyperthyroidism and ophthalmopathy. Amplification targeted TCR beta CDR3 regions from RNA transcripts. The TCR CDR3 first-round RT-PCR relied on the HTBI primer set. TCRdb processed the multiplex PCR reads anew with MiXCR; each CDR3 protein has one entry. The sample includes about 610,000 distinct CDR3 sequences, about 15% of them seen just once. The sample comprised blood. Every receptor here comes from a woman aged 40 to 50 with Graves' ophthalmopathy.

The sample holds a few counts of this clonotype. V usage is TRBV5-1 and J usage is TRBJ1-1, with a possible D match to TRBD1 (5 bases). Germline loops: CDR1 SGHRS, CDR2 YFSETQ. V was shortened by 2 bases and J by 0 bases, with 11 bases between the two germline ends. There are 15 residues in the CDR3. The CDR3 coding sequence is TGCGCCAGCAGCTTTCTAGGCAGGGTGAACACTGAAGCTTTCTTT. It yields the protein CASSFLGRVNTEAFF.

This clonotype was detected ten times or more. V and J are TRBV29-1 and TRBJ2-5; TRBD2 matches 11 bases. CDR1 and CDR2 from the germline V gene are SQVTM and ANQGSEA. Germline trimming cut 6 bases from V and 1 base from J; bases unmatched to any gene: 4. The CDR3 totals 14 residues. CDR3 nucleotides: TGCAGCGTCCCAACTAGCGGGAGCCAAGAGACCCAGTACTTC. This codes for CSVPTSGSQETQYF.

This chain links TRBV2 with TRBJ2-4, with D possibly being TRBD2 (6 bases). Trimming left V 6 bases short and J 8 bases short, with 17 bases between. The CDR3 contains 14 residues. Germline CDR1 and CDR2: SNHLY and FYNNEI. The CDR3 loop is CASSERNPGDIQYF. The CDR3, as DNA: TGTGCCAGCAGCGAACGTAACCCGGGGGACATTCAGTACTTC.

This clonotype came up many times. The chain couples TRBV10-3 to TRBJ2-7; 10 nucleotides align to TRBD2. Trimming took 9 bases from V and 3 from J; bases not matched to a gene: 23. The CDR3 spans 19 residues. Germline V gene lookup returns CDR1 ENHRY and CDR2 SYGVKD. The CDR3 sequence: CAIRSPRSLAGEWDYEQYF. The CDR3 region has the DNA TGTGCCATTCGGTCCCCACGGAGTCTAGCGGGAGAATGGGACTACGAGCAGTACTTC.

Ten or more counts support this clonotype. This chain links TRBV27 with TRBJ2-7, with TRBD2 matching over 12 bases. Germline-derived CDR1 and CDR2 are MNHEY and SMNVEV (reference sequence). V shed 5 bases, J shed 3 bases, and the junction held 11 bases outside the gene matches. There are 17 residues in the CDR3. The CDR3 coding sequence is TGTGCCAGCAGTCGACTAGCGGGAGCAGCCGGGGACTACGAGCAGTACTTC. It encodes CASSRLAGAAGDYEQYF.

This clonotype was counted at least ten times. The chain uses TRBV20-1 and TRBJ1-1, with D hard to call. V lost 0 bases, J lost 4 bases, and 9 bases lay in between. The V gene's germline CDR1 is DFQATT and CDR2 SNEGSKA (reference sequence). CDR3 size: 13 residues. For the CDR3, the DNA is TGCAGTGCTAGAGATGGAGGAAGCACTGAAGCTTTCTTT. The encoded protein is CSARDGGSTEAFF.

At least ten counts were recorded for this clonotype. The chain employs TRBV29-1 and TRBJ1-2; maybe TRBD1 (6 bases). CDR3 length equals 12 residues. V was clipped by 4 bases and J by 10 bases, with 16 bases between them. Germline V gives CDR1 SQVTM, CDR2 ANQGSEA. As DNA, the CDR3 is TGCAGCGTTGTCGGACAGCGGGGAGACTACACCTTC. It encodes CSVVGQRGDYTF.

In this sample, this clonotype turned up once. The chain carries TRBV3-1 and TRBJ1-5; D not resolved. V dropped 1 base and J dropped 1 base, with 5 bases sitting between them. Germline V gene sequence: CDR1 LGHDT, CDR2 YNNKEL (reference sequence). This CDR3 has 14 amino acids. CDR3 loop: CASSQGTSNQPQHF. The CDR3 region has the DNA TGTGCCAGCAGCCAAGGCACGAGCAATCAGCCCCAGCATTTT.

On this clonotype: A much larger clone lies a single base off, so this may be a read error. The chain uses TRBV14 and TRBJ2-7, with TRBD2 matching 7 bases. Germline lookup yields CDR1 SGHDN and CDR2 FVKESK. V shed 6 bases, J shed 3 bases, and the junction held 8 bases outside the gene matches. The CDR3 length is 14 residues. CDR3: CASRQLLASYEQYF. In nucleotides, the CDR3 is TGTGCCAGCAGGCAACTACTAGCGAGCTACGAGCAGTACTTC.

This clonotype has at least ten counts. V and J are TRBV6-1 and TRBJ1-1, with D unclear. Germline V gives CDR1 MNHNS, CDR2 SASEGT. V gave up 6 bases and J gave up 2 bases, with 10 bases separating them. There are 13 residues in the CDR3. CDR3: CASRARINTEAFF. In DNA, the CDR3 is TGTGCCAGCAGGGCGAGAATTAACACTGAAGCTTTCTTT.

This clonotype was found many times. The rearrangement links TRBV30 to TRBJ2-5; the D is unclear. Germline lookup yields CDR1 GTSNPN and CDR2 SVGIG (reference sequence). The CDR3 is 12 amino acids. The V end was cut by 4 bases, the J end by 6 bases, with 12 bases between. The CDR3 sequence is CAWKGSPQTQYF. The CDR3, as DNA: TGTGCCTGGAAGGGTTCACCACAGACCCAGTACTTC.

This clonotype was observed at least ten times. V and J are TRBV7-6 and TRBJ1-3; no clear D. CDR1 and CDR2 from the germline V gene are SGHVS and FNYEAQ. The CDR3 has 17 amino acids. Trimming took off 5 bases at V and 2 bases at J, with 19 bases between the two ends. The DNA of the CDR3 is TGTGCCAGCAGCCCTTCGACGGGATCGCGCACTGGAAACACCATATATTTT. Its protein is CASSPSTGSRTGNTIYF.

This clonotype was seen ten or more times. The chain employs TRBV28 and TRBJ2-5, with 12 bases identical to TRBD1. The CDR3 runs to 15 residues. The germline V gene encodes CDR1 MDHEN and CDR2 SYDVKM. V shed 2 bases and J 5 bases; nucleotides not matched to a gene: 3. The CDR3 DNA follows: TGTGCCAGCAGTTTAGGGACAGGGGGCTCGGAGACCCAGTACTTC. Translation: CASSLGTGGSETQYF.

Ten or more counts support this clonotype. The chain employs TRBV30 and TRBJ2-7; no clear D. Germline V gene sequence: CDR1 GTSNPN, CDR2 SVGIG (reference sequence). Trimming removed 1 base at V and 3 bases at J, with 7 bases between. This CDR3 is built from 12 residues. As DNA, the CDR3 is TGTGCCTGGAGTGGCGGCTACTACGAGCAGTACTTC. It is translated as CAWSGGYYEQYF.

This clonotype was seen repeatedly, ten times or more. The J gene is TRBJ1-1, the V gene TRBV6-1; no definite D call. Trimming stripped 7 bases from V and 4 bases from J, with 7 bases between. CDR3 size: 11 residues. Looked up from germline, CDR1 is MNHNS and CDR2 is SASEGT. CDR3 sequence: CASNEGTEAFF. The CDR3 DNA sequence: TGTGCCAGCAACGAGGGCACTGAAGCTTTCTTT.

This clonotype was recorded many times. The chain's CDR3 is CASLDRVVPYEQYF. For the CDR3, the DNA is TGTGCCAGCCTGGACAGGGTTGTTCCCTACGAGCAGTACTTC. J is TRBJ2-7 and V is TRBV2, with 8 bases aligning to TRBD1. The CDR3 covers 14 residues. J lost 2 bases, V lost 8 bases, and 8 bases had no gene match. Germline V gives CDR1 SNHLY, CDR2 FYNNEI.

This clonotype was detected ten times or more. The chain employs TRBV7-2 and TRBJ1-5, with D hard to call. CDR1 and CDR2 (germline): SGHTA, FQGNSA. The length of the CDR3 is 13 residues. Deletions cut 1 base from V and 6 bases from J, with 7 bases between. The CDR3, as DNA: TGTGCCAGCAGCTTAGGTCAGACTCAGCCCCAGCATTTT. This encodes CASSLGQTQPQHF.

This chain links TRBV29-1 with TRBJ2-7; the match to TRBD1 covers 9 bases. There are 14 residues in the CDR3. V was pared by 5 bases and J by 1 base, with 6 bases of the junction left unmatched. Germline V gene lookup returns CDR1 SQVTM and CDR2 ANQGSEA. This CDR3 reads CSVLRGQGSYEQYF. CDR3 sequence (DNA): TGCAGCGTTCTTAGGGGACAGGGATCCTACGAGCAGTACTTC.

This clonotype has at least ten counts. The rearrangement joins TRBV12-3 or TRBV12-4 to TRBJ2-5; the match to TRBD2 covers 11 bases. The CDR3 loop spans 15 amino acids. V dropped 11 bases and J dropped 2; count of bases not matched to a gene: 10. In DNA form, the CDR3 reads TGTGCCTCTCGTATTACTAGCGGGGGACAAGAGACCCAGTACTTC. Amino acids: CASRITSGGQETQYF.

CDR3 in amino acids: CASSSTGTGSSYEQYF. The CDR3 nucleotides read TGCGCCAGCAGCAGCACCGGGACAGGTAGCTCCTACGAGCAGTACTTC. V and J are TRBV5-1 and TRBJ2-7, with 8 bases matching TRBD1. The germline V gene has CDR1 SGHRS and CDR2 YFSETQ. The CDR3 covers 16 residues. V was clipped by 4 bases and J by 0 bases; unmatched bases: 9.

In this sample, this clonotype turned up many times. The V and J genes are TRBV7-8 and TRBJ2-4; 9 positions match TRBD2. This CDR3 comprises 17 residues. Germline CDR1 reads SGHVS; CDR2 reads FQNEAQ. V shed 4 bases, J shed 1 base, and the junction held 8 bases outside the gene matches. CDR3 amino acids: CASSSLAGGLAKNIQYF. In DNA, the CDR3 is TGTGCCAGCAGCTCACTAGCGGGCGGTCTTGCCAAAAACATTCAGTACTTC.

This clonotype occurred a few times. The chain combines TRBV30 with TRBJ1-2; a possible D gene is TRBD1 (5 bases). The germline V gene encodes CDR1 GTSNPN and CDR2 SVGIG (reference sequence). The ends were cut back, 0 bases at V and 4 bases at J, with 9 bases in the middle. This CDR3 has 13 amino acids. The CDR3 bases are TGTGCCTGGAGTGTACGGGGGGTCTATGGCTACACCTTC. Encoded protein: CAWSVRGVYGYTF.

This chain connects TRBV6-5 to TRBJ2-5; TRBD1 aligns across 7 bases. The V and J ends lost 4 bases and 3 bases, in that order; junction bases with no gene match: 8. Germline CDR1 MNHEY, CDR2 SVGAGI. The CDR3 runs to 15 residues. The CDR3 region has the DNA TGTGCCAGCAGTTCCCCGACAGGGTTGAAAGAGACCCAGTACTTC. This codes for CASSSPTGLKETQYF.